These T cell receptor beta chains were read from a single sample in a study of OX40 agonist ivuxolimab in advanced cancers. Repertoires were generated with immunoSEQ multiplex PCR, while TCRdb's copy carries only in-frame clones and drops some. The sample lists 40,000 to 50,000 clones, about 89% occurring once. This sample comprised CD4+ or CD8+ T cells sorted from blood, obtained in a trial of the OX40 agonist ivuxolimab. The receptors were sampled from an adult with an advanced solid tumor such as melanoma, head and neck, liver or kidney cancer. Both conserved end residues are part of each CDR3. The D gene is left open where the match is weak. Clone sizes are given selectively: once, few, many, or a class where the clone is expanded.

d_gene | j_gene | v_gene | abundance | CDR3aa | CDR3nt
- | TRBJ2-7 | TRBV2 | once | CASSDPDRSYEQYF | TGTGCCAGCAGTGACCCCGACAGGTCCTACGAGCAGTACTTC
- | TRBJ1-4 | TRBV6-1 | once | CASSEAGGYEKLFF | TGTGCCAGCAGTGAAGCAGGAGGGTACGAAAAACTGTTTTTT
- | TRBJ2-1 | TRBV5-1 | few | CASRAAESSRSEQFF | TGCGCCAGCAGGGCGGCAGAATCTTCCAGGAGTGAGCAGTTCTTC
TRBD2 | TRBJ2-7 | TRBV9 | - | CASSVGGGGAYEQYF | TGTGCCAGCAGCGTAGGCGGGGGTGGAGCCTACGAGCAGTACTTC
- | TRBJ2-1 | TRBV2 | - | CASSEALRVAVYNEQFF | TGTGCCAGCAGTGAAGCGCTTCGCGTCGCGGTATACAATGAGCAGTTCTTC
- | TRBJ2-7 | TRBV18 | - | CASSPSRTPYEQYF | TGTGCCAGCTCACCTTCGAGGACTCCCTACGAGCAGTACTTC
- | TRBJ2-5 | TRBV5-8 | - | CASSLRQGETQYF | TGTGCCAGCAGCTTGAGGCAGGGTGAGACCCAGTACTTC
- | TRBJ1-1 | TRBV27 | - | CASSLSPGGTEAFF | TGTGCCAGCAGTTTATCTCCGGGGGGCACTGAAGCTTTCTTT
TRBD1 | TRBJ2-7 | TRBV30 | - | CAWSAGTGGYEQYF | TGTGCCTGGAGTGCGGGGACAGGGGGCTACGAGCAGTACTTC
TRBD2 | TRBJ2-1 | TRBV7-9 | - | CASSFSRDYLNNEQFF | TGTGCCAGCAGCTTTTCAAGGGACTACCTGAACAATGAGCAGTTCTTC
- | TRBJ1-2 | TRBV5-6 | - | CASSLGGGPAGYTF | TGTGCCAGCAGCTTGGGCGGGGGGCCAGCTGGCTACACCTTC
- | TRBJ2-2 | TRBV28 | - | CASSFRAISANTGELFF | TGTGCCAGCAGTTTTAGGGCCATCTCGGCGAACACCGGGGAGCTGTTTTTT
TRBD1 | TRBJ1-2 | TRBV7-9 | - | CASSLDRGQNGYTF | TGTGCCAGCAGCTTAGACAGGGGGCAAAATGGCTACACCTTC
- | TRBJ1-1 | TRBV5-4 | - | CASSLLGTLDQGAFF | TGTGCCAGCAGCTTGCTGGGCACGTTGGACCAGGGGGCTTTCTTT
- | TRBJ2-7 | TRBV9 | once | CASSPEQSSYEQYF | TGTGCCAGCAGCCCGGAGCAGAGCTCCTACGAGCAGTACTTC
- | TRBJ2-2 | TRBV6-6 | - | CASSFGQGVAGELFF | TGTGCCAGCAGTTTTGGTCAGGGTGTCGCCGGGGAGCTGTTTTTT
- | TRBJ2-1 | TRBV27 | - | CASSLWGSGNHNEQFF | TGTGCCAGCAGTTTATGGGGTAGCGGAAACCACAATGAGCAGTTCTTC
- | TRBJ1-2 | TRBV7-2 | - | CASSFPTGTGGYTF | TGTGCCAGCAGCTTCCCGACAGGAACGGGTGGCTACACCTTC
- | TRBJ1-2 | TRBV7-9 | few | CASSRGRDVPNYGYTF | TGTGCCAGCAGTCGAGGCCGAGACGTCCCTAACTATGGCTACACCTTC
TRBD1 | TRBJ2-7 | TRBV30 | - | CAWRTDRAYEQYF | TGTGCCTGGAGAACGGACAGGGCCTACGAGCAGTACTTC
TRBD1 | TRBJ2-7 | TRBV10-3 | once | CATHPRDSSEEQYF | TGTGCCACCCATCCCCGGGACAGTTCCGAGGAGCAGTACTTC
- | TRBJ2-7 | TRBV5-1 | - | CASRPTNELYEQYF | TGCGCCAGCAGGCCCACGAATGAATTATACGAGCAGTACTTC